Listed here are 2 T cell receptor beta chains from one sample, sequenced in a study of cytomegalovirus exposure and HLA in healthy donors. It was with 60 Vbeta and 13 Jbeta primers that the PCR ran. TCRdb keeps only in-frame clones here, not all; method: immunoSEQ multiplex PCR. The sample consists of 100,000 to 150,000 clones, over 80% of them appearing once. The sequenced material came from PBMCs. All receptors come from a boy younger than 18 in good health and CMV-seronegative.

The V and J genes are TRBV5-5 and TRBJ2-3; 7 nucleotides match TRBD2. V shed 4 bases and J 5 bases; nucleotides not matched to a gene: 7. This CDR3 has 14 amino acids. CDR1 and CDR2 from the germline V gene are SGHKS and YYEKEE (reference sequence). The CDR3 region is CASSPAGDGDTQYF. The CDR3 bases are TGTGCCAGCAGCCCGGCGGGGGATGGAGATACGCAGTATTTT.

As to this clone: At one end, the junction sequence differs from germline, possibly due to a read error. J is TRBJ2-7 and V is TRBV14; 12 bases fit TRBD1. CDR3 length equals 13 residues. In germline, CDR1 is SGHDN, CDR2 FVKESK. DNA of the CDR3: TGTGCCAGCAGTCTTGGGACAGGGGGCGACCAGCACTTC. Translated, it gives CASSLGTGGDQHF.